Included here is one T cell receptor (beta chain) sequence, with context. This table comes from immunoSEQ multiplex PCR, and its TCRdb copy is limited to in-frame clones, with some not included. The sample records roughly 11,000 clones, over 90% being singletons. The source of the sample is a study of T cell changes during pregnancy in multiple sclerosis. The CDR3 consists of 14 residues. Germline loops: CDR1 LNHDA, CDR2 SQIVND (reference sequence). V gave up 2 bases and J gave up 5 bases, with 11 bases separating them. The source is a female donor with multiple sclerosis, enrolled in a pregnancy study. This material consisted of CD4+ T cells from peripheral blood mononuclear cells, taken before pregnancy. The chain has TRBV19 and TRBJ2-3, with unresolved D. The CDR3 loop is CASSIRAQLDTQYF. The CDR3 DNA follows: TGTGCCAGTAGTATAAGAGCGCAGTTAGATACGCAGTATTTT.